These T cell receptor beta chains were read from a single sample in a study of neurological immune-mediated disorders. TCRdb used MiXCR to reprocess the 5' RACE reads, holding one entry per CDR3 protein. The profile shows 50,000 to 70,000 distinct CDR3 sequences, around a tenth of them singletons. Sample: PBMCs. The receptors here all came from a male donor with HTLV-1-associated myelopathy (HAM/TSP). CDR3s include the opening cysteine and the closing phenylalanine or tryptophan. The order of the fields is V gene, D gene, J gene, clone size, CDR3 DNA, CDR3 protein. D genes are given only for firm matches. Not every row has a clone size; where given, it reads once, few, many or a size class.

TRBV7-2,.,TRBJ2-3,many,TGTGCCAGCAGTTCCGCCGCTTTGACGAATACGCAGTATTTT,CASSSAALTNTQYF
TRBV5-8,.,TRBJ1-1,many,TGTGCCAGCAGCTTGCGGTCAGTGGGCGCTTTCTTT,CASSLRSVGAFF
TRBV9,.,TRBJ2-2,many,TGTGCCAGCAGCCCAAGGGGCTCTTATGGCGGGGAGCTGTTTTTT,CASSPRGSYGGELFF
TRBV6-1,.,TRBJ1-6,few,TGTGCCAGCAGACAGGAAAATAATTCACCCCTCCACTTT,CASRQENNSPLHF
TRBV7-2,TRBD1,TRBJ1-5,.,TGTGCCAGCAGCCCAGAGCCAGGGGGCGAAAATCAGCCCCAGCATTTT,CASSPEPGGENQPQHF
TRBV5-6,.,TRBJ1-5,.,TGTGCCAGCAGCCAGTACAATCAGCCCCAGCATTTT,CASSQYNQPQHF
TRBV27,.,TRBJ1-1,many,TGTGCCAGCAGTCCGAGATCCCTTCTCAACACTGAAGCTTTCTTT,CASSPRSLLNTEAFF
TRBV3-1,TRBD2,TRBJ2-1,many,TGTGCCAGCAGCCAAGGACTAGCGAATGAGCAGTTCTTC,CASSQGLANEQFF
TRBV7-2,.,TRBJ2-5,many,TGTGCCAGCAGCTTATGGGGGGGGCCTCAAGAGACCCAGTACTTC,CASSLWGGPQETQYF
TRBV5-1,TRBD1,TRBJ2-2,.,TGCGCCAGCAGCTACGGACAGGGGAGAAGCACCGGGGAGCTGTTTTTT,CASSYGQGRSTGELFF
TRBV18,.,TRBJ1-1,few,TGTGCCAGCCATATGAACACTGAAGCTTTCTTT,CASHMNTEAFF
TRBV20-1,.,TRBJ2-7,.,TGCAGTGCCGGACACTACGAGCAGTACTTC,CSAGHYEQYF
TRBV7-2,.,TRBJ1-1,.,TGTGTCAGCAGCTTAGCGCTACTCCAGGGGGCTTTCTTT,CVSSLALLQGAFF
TRBV7-6,TRBD1,TRBJ2-1,once,TGTGCCAGCAGCTGGGGGGGGACAGGGGTGAATGAGCAGTTCTTC,CASSWGGTGVNEQFF
TRBV19,.,TRBJ1-6,many,TGTGCCAGTAGTACGGAGGGCGAGAATTCACCCCTCCACTTT,CASSTEGENSPLHF
TRBV5-1,.,TRBJ2-7,many,TGCGCCAGCTCCCCCGAGGGTATCTCCTACGAGCAGTACTTC,CASSPEGISYEQYF
TRBV28,TRBD2,TRBJ2-1,many,TGTGCCAGCAGACCCAAAAGCGGGGGGGCCTACAATGAGCAGTTCTTC,CASRPKSGGAYNEQFF
TRBV5-1,.,TRBJ2-5,medium-sized,TGCGCCAGCAGCTTGGATGGGAAGTCTAGGGAGACCCAGTACTTC,CASSLDGKSRETQYF
TRBV6-2/TRBV6-3,TRBD2,TRBJ2-1,many,TGTGCCAGCAGTTACGGGACTACGTACAATGAGCAGTTCTTC,CASSYGTTYNEQFF
TRBV6-2/TRBV6-3,.,TRBJ2-7,.,TGTGCCAGCAGTTACGCCAGGACTCTTGGGCAGTACTTC,CASSYARTLGQYF
TRBV19,.,TRBJ2-3,few,TGTGCCAGTAGTATAGGAGATGGCCCCCCGGCGGCAGATACGCAGTATTTT,CASSIGDGPPAADTQYF
TRBV5-6,.,TRBJ2-7,many,TGTGCCAGCAGCTTGTACTACGAGCAGTACTTC,CASSLYYEQYF
TRBV28,TRBD1,TRBJ2-7,many,TGTGCCAGTTCTGAGGGACAGATTTACGAGCAGTACTTC,CASSEGQIYEQYF
TRBV3-1,.,TRBJ2-7,many,TGTGCCAGCAGCCAAGAAACGCGGACACACTCCTACGAGCAGTACTTC,CASSQETRTHSYEQYF
TRBV5-1,.,TRBJ1-4,many,TGCGCCAGCGGCAGGGGATCAACTAATGAAAAACTGTTTTTT,CASGRGSTNEKLFF
TRBV12-3/TRBV12-4,TRBD2,TRBJ2-5,many,TGTGCCAGCAGACCGAGCGGGGCGGAGACCCAGTACTTC,CASRPSGAETQYF
TRBV20-1,.,TRBJ1-1,many,TGCAGTGCTAGTCTCCAGAACACTGAAGCTTTCTTT,CSASLQNTEAFF
TRBV20-1,.,TRBJ2-1,many,TGCAGTGCTACGATTTACCCGGGGGAGCAGTTCTTC,CSATIYPGEQFF
TRBV20-1,TRBD1,TRBJ2-5,many,TGCAGTGCTAGCGGGACAGACCAAGAGACCCAGTACTTC,CSASGTDQETQYF
TRBV6-2/TRBV6-3,TRBD1,TRBJ1-1,many,TGTGCCAGCAGTTACTCATCAGGGGGCAGAACTGAAGCTTTCTTT,CASSYSSGGRTEAFF
TRBV5-1,.,TRBJ2-1,.,TGCGCCAGCAGCTTGGGGGCTCTAGGCTACAATGAGCAGTTCTTC,CASSLGALGYNEQFF
TRBV27,.,TRBJ2-5,many,TGTGCCAGCAGTAGAAAACCCTTCGCGGGGTACCAAGAGACCCAGTACTTC,CASSRKPFAGYQETQYF
TRBV15,.,TRBJ1-4,many,TGTGCCACCAGCAGAGATGTTGGGGAGATTCAAAAACTGTTTTTT,CATSRDVGEIQKLFF
TRBV10-3,.,TRBJ2-1,many,TGTGCCATCAGTGGGGGTTCGCGCTACAATGAGCAGTTCTTC,CAISGGSRYNEQFF
TRBV20-1,.,TRBJ1-2,many,TGCAGTGCCAGAAACAGGGACTATGGCTACACCTTC,CSARNRDYGYTF
TRBV5-1,.,TRBJ2-3,many,TGCGCCAGCAGCCCCAGAGCAGGGGCGAGGGCAGATACGCAGTATTTT,CASSPRAGARADTQYF
TRBV5-1,.,TRBJ2-3,many,TGCGCCAGCAGCTTGGACGGTCTGGGCGCAGATACGCAGTATTTT,CASSLDGLGADTQYF
TRBV30,TRBD1,TRBJ2-3,.,TGTGCCTGGACAAAGGGGACAGGGGAGTCAGATACGCAGTATTTT,CAWTKGTGESDTQYF
TRBV25-1,.,TRBJ1-3,many,TGTGCCAGCAGTGAGGCTCGAAACACCATATATTTT,CASSEARNTIYF
TRBV19,.,TRBJ2-1,many,TGTGCCAGTAGTATTTATAGAATCAATGAGCAGTTCTTC,CASSIYRINEQFF
TRBV7-2,TRBD1,TRBJ1-2,many,TGTGCCAGCAGCTCTGGACAGGGGTCTGGCTACACCTTC,CASSSGQGSGYTF
TRBV12-3/TRBV12-4,.,TRBJ2-7,many,TGTGCCAGCAGTTTACGACGATCCTACGAGCAGTACTTC,CASSLRRSYEQYF
TRBV20-1,.,TRBJ2-2,many,TGCAGTGCTAGATCCCGACAGGGAGGCACCGGGGAGCTGTTTTTT,CSARSRQGGTGELFF
TRBV20-1,.,TRBJ2-2,many,TGCAGTGCTACAGCCCCGAACACCGGGGAGCTGTTTTTT,CSATAPNTGELFF
TRBV6-5,.,TRBJ1-1,many,TGTGCCGCCGCGAGGCTTTGGACTGAAGCTTTCTTT,CAAARLWTEAFF
TRBV6-2/TRBV6-3,.,TRBJ2-3,many,TGTGCCAGCAGTTACGACCAGCGGGCCACAGATACGCAGTATTTT,CASSYDQRATDTQYF
TRBV12-3/TRBV12-4,.,TRBJ2-1,.,TGTGCCAGCAGTTCGCAAACTTACCACAATGAGCAGTTCTTC,CASSSQTYHNEQFF
TRBV6-2/TRBV6-3,.,TRBJ1-1,many,TGTGCCACCTCCCACAGGGCTCAGAACACTGAAGCTTTCTTT,CATSHRAQNTEAFF
TRBV20-1,.,TRBJ2-1,many,TGCAGTGCTAGAGAATTTGGAGGGCCTTTGAATGAGCAGTTCTTC,CSAREFGGPLNEQFF
TRBV11-2,TRBD2,TRBJ2-1,.,TGTGCCAGCAGCAGAGCGGGGGCAGGGAGTACGAATGAGCAGTTCTTC,CASSRAGAGSTNEQFF
TRBV4-1,.,TRBJ1-2,many,TGCGCCAGCAGCCAAGACCGTTTCTATGGCTACACCTTC,CASSQDRFYGYTF
TRBV15,.,TRBJ2-2,.,TGTGCCACCAGCAGAGAGGCTTGGGGAGGGGAGCTGTTTTTT,CATSREAWGGELFF
TRBV7-2,TRBD2,TRBJ2-7,many,TGTGCCAGCAGCTCGGGGACTAGCCGCTACGAGCAGTACTTC,CASSSGTSRYEQYF
TRBV12-3/TRBV12-4,.,TRBJ1-1,many,TGTGCCAGCAGTTTAAAGGGGGACACTGAAGCTTTCTTT,CASSLKGDTEAFF
TRBV10-3,TRBD1,TRBJ2-7,medium-sized,TGTGCCATCAGCACGGGACAGGGTCCCCACGAGCAGTACTTC,CAISTGQGPHEQYF